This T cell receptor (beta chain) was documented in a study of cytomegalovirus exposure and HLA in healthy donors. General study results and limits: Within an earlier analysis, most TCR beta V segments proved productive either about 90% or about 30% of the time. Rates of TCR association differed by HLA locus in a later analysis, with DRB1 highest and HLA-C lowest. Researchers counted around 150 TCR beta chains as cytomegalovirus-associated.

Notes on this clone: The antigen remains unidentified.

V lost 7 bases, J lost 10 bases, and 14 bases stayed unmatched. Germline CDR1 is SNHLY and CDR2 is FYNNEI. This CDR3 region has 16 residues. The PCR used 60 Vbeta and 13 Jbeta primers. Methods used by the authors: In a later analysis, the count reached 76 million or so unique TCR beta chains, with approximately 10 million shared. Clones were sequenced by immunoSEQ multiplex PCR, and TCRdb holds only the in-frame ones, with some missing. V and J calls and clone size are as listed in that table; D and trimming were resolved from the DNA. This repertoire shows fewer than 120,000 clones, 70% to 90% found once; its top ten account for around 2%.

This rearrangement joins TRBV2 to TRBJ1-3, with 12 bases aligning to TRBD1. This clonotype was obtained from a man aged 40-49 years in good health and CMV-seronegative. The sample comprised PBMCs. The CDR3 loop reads CASTSGGTGGLRTIYF. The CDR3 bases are TGTGCCAGCACGAGTGGTGGGACAGGGGGCTTGCGAACCATATATTTT.